The TCR beta chain under discussion was sequenced for a study of blood T cell repertoires in COVID-19. The wider study: T cells, B-cell-depleted T cells, or PBMCs supplied cDNA or gDNA.

The ends were cut back, 4 bases at V and 0 bases at J, with 4 bases in the middle. This CDR3 contains 11 residues. Germline CDR1 reads GTSNPN; CDR2 reads SVGIG (reference sequence). In Seattle, patients joined the study during active infection and were tracked longitudinally. As handled by the study authors: Reference gene primer amplification gave nucleated cell count estimates. Assay: immunoSEQ multiplex PCR; the TCRdb copy retains only in-frame clones and omits some. V and J calls and clone size come straight from that table; D and trimming were deduced from the DNA. The data hold some 220,000 clones, with approximately 86% observed a single time.

What was sequenced was peripheral blood. This TCR was sampled from a woman aged 25 to 39 with COVID-19, enrolled during active disease. The V gene is TRBV30, the J gene TRBJ2-7; D is unclear. CDR3 bases: TGTGCCTGGACCCACTCCTACGAGCAGTACTTC. Amino acids: CAWTHSYEQYF. Complete variable domain (other parts from reference TRBV30 and TRBJ2-7): SQTIHQWPATLVQPVGSPLSLECTVEGTSNPNLYWYRQAAGRGLQLLFYSVGIGQISSEVPQNLSASRPQDRQFILSSKKLLLSDSGFYLCAWTHSYEQYFGPGTRLTVT.